This record looks at one T cell receptor (beta chain) sequence and its context. Germline lookup yields CDR1 SNHLY and CDR2 FYNNEI. V was shortened by 7 bases and J by 0 bases, with 19 bases between the two germline ends. This CDR3 spans 17 amino acids. Assay used: immunoSEQ multiplex PCR; TCRdb lists only in-frame clones, some missing. The sample comprises 200,000 to 300,000 clones, approximately 85% of which are singletons, and roughly an eighth rests with the top ten. This record comes from a study of blood T cell repertoires in COVID-19. As for the study in general: Sites in the United States, Italy and Spain provided acute and convalescent COVID-19 samples.

This TCR was sampled from a woman aged 55-69 years with active or convalescent COVID-19. The rearrangement links TRBV2 to TRBJ1-5, with D perhaps TRBD1 (5 bases). Sequencing was carried out using peripheral blood. The CDR3 coding sequence is TGTGCCAGCAATCAAACACCGCGGGGCTATAGCAATCAGCCCCAGCATTTT. It translates to CASNQTPRGYSNQPQHF.